This T cell receptor (beta chain) was sequenced during a study of blood T cell repertoires in COVID-19. Study-level background: In each case, the material was cDNA or gDNA derived from T cells, B-cell-depleted T cells, or PBMCs.

How the authors handled the data: Amplification of reference gene primers provided the estimated nucleated cell counts. Assay: immunoSEQ multiplex PCR; the TCRdb copy retains only in-frame clones and omits some. V, J and clone size were drawn from that table, and D and trimming were deduced from the DNA. The table has roughly 66,000 clones, around 93% seen once. V dropped 5 bases and J dropped 0 bases, with 10 bases sitting between them. Germline loops: CDR1 SEHNR, CDR2 FQNEAQ (reference sequence). CDR3 size: 15 residues. The clonotype comes from a human donor in a cohort sampled during active COVID-19. The chain is built from TRBV7-9 and TRBJ2-2; possibly TRBD1 for D (5 bases). Specimen: peripheral blood. In nucleotides, the CDR3 is TGTGCCAGCAGCCCAGGGATCGCGAACACCGGGGAGCTGTTTTTT. This gives the protein CASSPGIANTGELFF.